Listed below are T cell receptor beta chains from one sample, sequenced in a study of CXCR3-negative and CXCR3-positive naive CD8 T cells. TCRdb processed the 5' RACE reads again and assigns one entry to each CDR3 protein, with no DNA. The table for this sample gives some 150,000 distinct CDR3 sequences. Sequenced: naive CXCR3+ CD8+ T cells from blood. The receptors were sampled from a human donor in good health. Some clones in this sample may be carry-over from other donors' samples. Each CDR3 is given with its conserved first and last residue.

TRBV28	TRBJ2-1	CASSADSGWGNEQFF
TRBV2	TRBJ2-7	CASSELGGRKYEQYF
TRBV20-1	TRBJ2-7	CSARVLAGMDEQYF
TRBV6-6	TRBJ1-2	CASSPTGRVEANYGYTF
TRBV6-2/TRBV6-3	TRBJ2-7	CASDDEPLSGYYEQYF
TRBV4-3	TRBJ2-6	CASSQDASSGANVLTF
TRBV7-6	TRBJ2-5	CASSSTASWRETQYF
TRBV4-3	TRBJ2-7	CASSEGTSGSYEQYF
TRBV29-1	TRBJ2-3	CSGRDFDSTDTQYF
TRBV2	TRBJ2-7	CASSAGQGAYEQYF
TRBV7-9	TRBJ2-1	CASSLGTGVLETLSSYNEQFF
TRBV28	TRBJ1-1	CASEDHSMNTEAFF
TRBV20-1	TRBJ2-7	CSAKGDSPYEQYF
TRBV6-2/TRBV6-3	TRBJ2-7	CASEGAGEDYEQYF
TRBV2	TRBJ2-3	CASSERAGLGDTQYF
TRBV28	TRBJ2-1	CASSFRGLRTNEQFF
TRBV21-1	TRBJ2-5	CASSKARGLGEETQYF
TRBV15	TRBJ2-3	CATSRDWAQGAMTDTQYF
TRBV2	TRBJ2-3	CASINREVTDTQYF
TRBV6-5	TRBJ2-7	CASSYGTGGNYEQYF
TRBV11-2	TRBJ2-7	CASSRSGSTVGEQYF
TRBV20-1	TRBJ2-5	CSAQRENEGETQYF
TRBV29-1	TRBJ2-5	CSVETFQETQYF
TRBV29-1	TRBJ1-4	CSVETGNLNEKLFF
TRBV6-4	TRBJ1-1	CASSDSMNTEAFF
TRBV19	TRBJ2-5	CASSIMASGAETQYF
TRBV4-3	TRBJ1-6	CASSPDRGRDSPLHF
TRBV19	TRBJ2-1	CASSTLWGSYNEQFF
TRBV7-8	TRBJ2-2	CASSLSGSTGELFF
TRBV28	TRBJ2-3	CASSPRTSIDTQYF
TRBV7-2	TRBJ2-7	CASSDGTGTRLSSYEQYF
TRBV6-5	TRBJ2-1	CASSYQPSVSYNEQFF
TRBV15	TRBJ2-1	CATSRARDKGYNEQFF
TRBV20-1	TRBJ2-7	CSARDHAGSSYEQYF
TRBV4-1	TRBJ2-1	CASSQTLAGTSYNEQFF
TRBV7-2	TRBJ1-1	CASSPQLSYTEAFF
TRBV24-1	TRBJ2-3	CATSDPDRIDSTDTQYF
TRBV7-3	TRBJ2-1	CASSLLAGSHNEQFF
TRBV5-1	TRBJ1-1	CASSLGGGRNTEAFF
TRBV5-5	TRBJ2-1	CASSGIEAGVVNEQFF
TRBV7-9	TRBJ2-7	CASSSRDDGSEQYF
TRBV5-5	TRBJ2-2	CASFLGTGFTGELFF
TRBV11-3	TRBJ2-1	CASSTDRGVSYNEQFF
TRBV24-1	TRBJ1-1	CATSPAGNTEAFF
TRBV4-1	TRBJ2-7	CASSQDGRGSYEQYF